This is a list of T cell receptor beta chains from one sample in a study of control samples from healthy donors and cancer patients. The table came from immunoSEQ multiplex PCR; TCRdb's copy has only in-frame clones and leaves some out. The sample holds 130,000 or so clones, 80% to 95% seen once. The source material was blood. These receptors all come from a man aged 35 to 55 in good health. The CDR3 runs from the conserved cysteine through the conserved F or W. A D gene is named only where the DNA matches it firmly. The size of a clone is reported for some rows only, either as once, few or many, or as a class for expanded clones.

clone size: once
D gene: .
J gene: TRBJ2-1
V gene: TRBV28
CDR3 protein: CASQGRGRTGAPYNEQFF
CDR3 DNA: TGTGCCAGCCAAGGGCGGGGGAGAACAGGGGCCCCTTACAATGAGCAGTTCTTC

clone size: .
D gene: .
J gene: TRBJ1-5
V gene: TRBV19
CDR3 protein: CASSSRGSNQPQHF
CDR3 DNA: TGTGCCAGTAGTTCCCGGGGTAGCAATCAGCCCCAGCATTTT

clone size: once
D gene: TRBD2
J gene: TRBJ2-3
V gene: TRBV2
CDR3 protein: CASSPRGAGGPKDTQYF
CDR3 DNA: TGTGCCAGCAGTCCCCGGGGAGCGGGGGGGCCAAAAGATACGCAGTATTTT

clone size: .
D gene: .
J gene: TRBJ2-1
V gene: TRBV6-2/TRBV6-3
CDR3 protein: CASSQRASSYNEQFF
CDR3 DNA: TGTGCCAGCAGCCAAAGGGCGAGCTCCTACAATGAGCAGTTCTTC

clone size: .
D gene: TRBD1
J gene: TRBJ2-6
V gene: TRBV18
CDR3 protein: CASSPVSGTGGFVLTF
CDR3 DNA: TGTGCCAGCTCACCAGTCTCCGGGACAGGGGGCTTCGTCCTGACTTTC

clone size: .
D gene: .
J gene: TRBJ2-1
V gene: TRBV4-1
CDR3 protein: CASSQVISFDEQFF
CDR3 DNA: TGCGCCAGCAGCCAAGTAATTAGCTTCGATGAGCAGTTCTTC

clone size: once
D gene: .
J gene: TRBJ1-4
V gene: TRBV2
CDR3 protein: CASSDLRLSNEKLFF
CDR3 DNA: TGTGCCAGCAGTGATTTGAGACTGAGTAATGAAAAACTGTTTTTT

clone size: .
D gene: .
J gene: TRBJ2-1
V gene: TRBV6-5
CDR3 protein: CASSSGGAYEQFF
CDR3 DNA: TGTGCCAGCAGTTCAGGGGGGGCGTATGAGCAGTTCTTC

clone size: once
D gene: .
J gene: TRBJ2-7
V gene: TRBV6-1
CDR3 protein: CASSGKGQGPKDNYYEQYF
CDR3 DNA: TGTGCCAGCAGTGGTAAGGGGCAGGGTCCAAAAGACAACTACTACGAGCAGTACTTC

clone size: .
D gene: TRBD1
J gene: TRBJ1-2
V gene: TRBV30
CDR3 protein: CAWTRGLVEGYTF
CDR3 DNA: TGTGCCTGGACAAGGGGGCTCGTGGAGGGCTACACCTTC

clone size: .
D gene: TRBD2
J gene: TRBJ2-2
V gene: TRBV7-9
CDR3 protein: CASRQASGTTGELFF
CDR3 DNA: TGTGCCAGCAGGCAAGCTAGCGGGACCACCGGGGAGCTGTTTTTT

clone size: .
D gene: .
J gene: TRBJ2-5
V gene: TRBV7-2
CDR3 protein: CASTSPGRQETQYF
CDR3 DNA: TGTGCCAGCACCTCCCCCGGCAGACAAGAGACCCAGTACTTC

clone size: .
D gene: TRBD2
J gene: TRBJ2-2
V gene: TRBV5-1
CDR3 protein: CASTWTSPGELFF
CDR3 DNA: TGCGCCAGCACCTGGACTAGTCCCGGGGAGCTGTTTTTT

clone size: .
D gene: TRBD2
J gene: TRBJ2-3
V gene: TRBV7-2
CDR3 protein: CASSMTGLASDTQYF
CDR3 DNA: TGTGCCAGCAGCATGACGGGACTAGCATCAGATACGCAGTATTTT

clone size: .
D gene: TRBD2
J gene: TRBJ2-2
V gene: TRBV7-9
CDR3 protein: CASSPAGGNTGELFF
CDR3 DNA: TGTGCCAGCAGCCCAGCGGGGGGCAACACCGGGGAGCTGTTTTTT

clone size: .
D gene: .
J gene: TRBJ1-5
V gene: TRBV19
CDR3 protein: CASSILEGDSNQPQHF
CDR3 DNA: TGTGCCAGTAGTATTTTGGAGGGGGATAGCAATCAGCCCCAGCATTTT

clone size: .
D gene: .
J gene: TRBJ1-4
V gene: TRBV30
CDR3 protein: CAWSVDGHEKLFF
CDR3 DNA: TGTGCCTGGAGTGTTGACGGACATGAAAAACTGTTTTTT

clone size: .
D gene: .
J gene: TRBJ1-4
V gene: TRBV10-3
CDR3 protein: CASGPGEGANEKLFF
CDR3 DNA: TGTGCCAGCGGACCGGGGGAAGGGGCTAATGAAAAACTGTTTTTT

clone size: .
D gene: .
J gene: TRBJ2-1
V gene: TRBV5-6
CDR3 protein: CASSLGSGHYNEQFF
CDR3 DNA: TGTGCCAGCAGCTTGGGTAGCGGCCACTACAATGAGCAGTTCTTC

clone size: .
D gene: .
J gene: TRBJ1-2
V gene: TRBV4-2
CDR3 protein: CASSQDLSMAANYGYTF
CDR3 DNA: TGTGCCAGCAGCCAAGATCTCAGTATGGCAGCCAACTATGGCTACACCTTC

clone size: .
D gene: TRBD1
J gene: TRBJ1-3
V gene: TRBV11-2
CDR3 protein: CASSGTGFGNTIYF
CDR3 DNA: TGTGCCAGCAGCGGGACAGGGTTCGGAAACACCATATATTTT

clone size: .
D gene: .
J gene: TRBJ2-3
V gene: TRBV29-1
CDR3 protein: CSVRPPGTDTQYF
CDR3 DNA: TGCAGCGTGAGGCCCCCAGGCACAGATACGCAGTATTTT

clone size: .
D gene: .
J gene: TRBJ1-4
V gene: TRBV6-5
CDR3 protein: CASRPDRTNEKLFF
CDR3 DNA: TGTGCCAGCAGACCCGACAGGACTAATGAAAAACTGTTTTTT

clone size: .
D gene: .
J gene: TRBJ1-5
V gene: TRBV10-3
CDR3 protein: CATLEEGGSNQPQHF
CDR3 DNA: TGTGCCACCCTGGAGGAGGGCGGGAGCAATCAGCCCCAGCATTTT

clone size: once
D gene: TRBD2
J gene: TRBJ2-7
V gene: TRBV9
CDR3 protein: CASSVDASGGTYEQYF
CDR3 DNA: TGTGCCAGCAGCGTAGATGCTAGCGGGGGGACCTACGAGCAGTACTTC

clone size: .
D gene: .
J gene: TRBJ2-4
V gene: TRBV28
CDR3 protein: CASSNPPGILQYF
CDR3 DNA: TGTGCCAGCAGTAACCCGCCAGGGATTCTTCAGTACTTC

clone size: .
D gene: .
J gene: TRBJ1-5
V gene: TRBV19
CDR3 protein: CASKIGEGNQPQHF
CDR3 DNA: TGTGCCAGTAAGATAGGTGAGGGCAATCAGCCCCAGCATTTT

clone size: once
D gene: .
J gene: TRBJ2-3
V gene: TRBV2
CDR3 protein: CASSLPSALLSDRLGDTQYF
CDR3 DNA: TGTGCCAGCAGTCTTCCTTCCGCACTACTCTCAGACCGTCTGGGAGATACGCAGTATTTT

clone size: .
D gene: TRBD1
J gene: TRBJ1-6
V gene: TRBV18
CDR3 protein: CASSPLGQGYNSPLHF
CDR3 DNA: TGTGCCAGCTCACCACTGGGACAGGGCTATAATTCACCCCTCCACTTT

clone size: .
D gene: .
J gene: TRBJ2-1
V gene: TRBV27
CDR3 protein: CASSLFRARGLGNEQFF
CDR3 DNA: .

clone size: .
D gene: TRBD1
J gene: TRBJ2-3
V gene: TRBV24-1
CDR3 protein: CATSGGQGFADTQYF
CDR3 DNA: TGTGCCACCAGTGGAGGACAGGGGTTCGCAGATACGCAGTATTTT

clone size: .
D gene: .
J gene: TRBJ1-1
V gene: TRBV19
CDR3 protein: CASTLHPRGKNTEAFF
CDR3 DNA: TGTGCCAGTACCCTACACCCAAGGGGGAAGAACACTGAAGCTTTCTTT

clone size: .
D gene: .
J gene: TRBJ1-1
V gene: TRBV5-6
CDR3 protein: CASSLAGTHTEAFF
CDR3 DNA: TGTGCCAGCAGCTTAGCCGGGACCCACACTGAAGCTTTCTTT

clone size: .
D gene: .
J gene: TRBJ1-1
V gene: TRBV29-1
CDR3 protein: CSVASTGSTEAFF
CDR3 DNA: TGCAGCGTTGCCTCTACGGGGTCCACTGAAGCTTTCTTT

clone size: .
D gene: .
J gene: TRBJ2-7
V gene: TRBV5-1
CDR3 protein: CASSLVVARGYEQYF
CDR3 DNA: TGCGCCAGCAGCTTGGTAGTTGCCCGGGGCTACGAGCAGTACTTC

clone size: .
D gene: .
J gene: TRBJ1-3
V gene: TRBV9
CDR3 protein: CASSARDTSGNTIYF
CDR3 DNA: TGTGCCAGCAGCGCCCGGGACACGTCTGGAAACACCATATATTTT

clone size: .
D gene: .
J gene: TRBJ2-5
V gene: TRBV27
CDR3 protein: CASSLVGQQETQYF
CDR3 DNA: TGTGCCAGCAGTTTAGTGGGTCAACAAGAGACCCAGTACTTC

clone size: .
D gene: .
J gene: TRBJ1-1
V gene: TRBV9
CDR3 protein: CASSLGYNTEAFF
CDR3 DNA: TGTGCCAGCAGCCTGGGTTATAACACTGAAGCTTTCTTT

clone size: .
D gene: .
J gene: TRBJ2-1
V gene: TRBV27
CDR3 protein: CASSFLGGRYNEQFF
CDR3 DNA: TGTGCCAGCAGTTTTCTCGGGGGGCGATACAATGAGCAGTTCTTC

clone size: .
D gene: TRBD2
J gene: TRBJ2-3
V gene: TRBV5-1
CDR3 protein: CASSWDPSSGGATDTQYF
CDR3 DNA: TGCGCCAGCAGCTGGGACCCATCTAGCGGGGGCGCGACAGATACGCAGTATTTT